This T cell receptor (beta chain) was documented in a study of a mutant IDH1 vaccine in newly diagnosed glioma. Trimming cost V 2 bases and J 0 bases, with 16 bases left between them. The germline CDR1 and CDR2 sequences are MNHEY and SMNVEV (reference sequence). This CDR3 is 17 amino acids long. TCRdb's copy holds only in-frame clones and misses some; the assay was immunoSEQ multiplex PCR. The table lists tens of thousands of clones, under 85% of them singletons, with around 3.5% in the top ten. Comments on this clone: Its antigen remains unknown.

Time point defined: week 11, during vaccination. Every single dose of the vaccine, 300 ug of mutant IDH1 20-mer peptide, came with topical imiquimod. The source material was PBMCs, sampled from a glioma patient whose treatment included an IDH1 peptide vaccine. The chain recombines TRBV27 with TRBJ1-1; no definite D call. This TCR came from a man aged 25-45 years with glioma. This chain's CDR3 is CASSLRVAGRMNTEAFF. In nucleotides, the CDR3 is TGTGCCAGCAGTTTACGAGTCGCGGGCAGGATGAACACTGAAGCTTTCTTT.